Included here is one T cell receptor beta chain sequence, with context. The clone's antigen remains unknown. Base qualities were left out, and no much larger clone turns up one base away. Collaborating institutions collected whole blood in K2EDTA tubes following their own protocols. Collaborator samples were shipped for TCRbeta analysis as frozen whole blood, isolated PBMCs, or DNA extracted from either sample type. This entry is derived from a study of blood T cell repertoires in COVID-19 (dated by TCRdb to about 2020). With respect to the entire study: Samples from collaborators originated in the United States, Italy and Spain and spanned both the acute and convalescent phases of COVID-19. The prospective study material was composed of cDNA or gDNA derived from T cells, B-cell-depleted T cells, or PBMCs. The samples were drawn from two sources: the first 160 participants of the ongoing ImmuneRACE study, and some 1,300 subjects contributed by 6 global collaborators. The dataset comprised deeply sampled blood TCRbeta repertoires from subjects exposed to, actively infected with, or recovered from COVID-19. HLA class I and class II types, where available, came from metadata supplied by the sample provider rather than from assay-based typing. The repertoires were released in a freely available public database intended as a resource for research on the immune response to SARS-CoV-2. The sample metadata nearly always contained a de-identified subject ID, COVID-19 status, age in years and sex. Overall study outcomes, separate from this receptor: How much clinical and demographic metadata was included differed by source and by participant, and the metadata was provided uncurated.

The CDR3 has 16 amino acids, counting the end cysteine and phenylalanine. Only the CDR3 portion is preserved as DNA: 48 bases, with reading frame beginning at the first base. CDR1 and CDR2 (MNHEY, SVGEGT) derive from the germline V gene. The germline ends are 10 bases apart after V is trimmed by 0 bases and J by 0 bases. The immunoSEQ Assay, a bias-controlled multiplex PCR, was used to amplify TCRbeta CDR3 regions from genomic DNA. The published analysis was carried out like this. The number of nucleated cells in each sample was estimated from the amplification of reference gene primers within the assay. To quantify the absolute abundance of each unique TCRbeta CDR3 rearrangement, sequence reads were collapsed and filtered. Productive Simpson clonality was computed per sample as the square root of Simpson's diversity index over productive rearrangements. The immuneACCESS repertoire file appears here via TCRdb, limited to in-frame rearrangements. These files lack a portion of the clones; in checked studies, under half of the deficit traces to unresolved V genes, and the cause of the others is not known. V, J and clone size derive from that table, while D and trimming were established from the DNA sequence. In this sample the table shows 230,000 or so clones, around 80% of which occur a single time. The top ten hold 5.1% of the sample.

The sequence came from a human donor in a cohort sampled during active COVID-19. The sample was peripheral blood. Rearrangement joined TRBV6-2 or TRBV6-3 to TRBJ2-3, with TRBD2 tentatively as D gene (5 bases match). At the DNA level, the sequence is TGTGCCAGCAGTTACTCGGGAGTAGCGAGCACAGATACGCAGTATTTT. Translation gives CASSYSGVASTDTQYF.